A single T cell receptor (beta chain) is shown here with its context. Its antigen is still unknown. TCRdb ran MiXCR on the reads and lists one entry per CDR3 protein. The sample lists 200,000 to 300,000 distinct CDR3 sequences; 8% to 9.5% were seen once. The CDR3 runs 16 residues. Per germline, CDR1 SNHLY and CDR2 FYNNEI. Trimming cost V 2 bases and J 2 bases, with 15 bases left between them. The source of the sample is a study of T cell repertoires in cytomegalovirus infection. Study-wide background: CMV infection and matching HLA type were both indicated by public TCR beta signatures. Study-level points and caveats: The ex vivo response was dominated by HLA-C-restricted CMV-specific TCR beta clonotypes. Cumulative frequency of public TCR beta families picked out carriers of CMV plus the relevant HLA.

The material sequenced was PBMCs. This sequence joins TRBV2 and TRBJ1-2; D is possibly TRBD1 (5 bases). The TCR originated in a human donor in good health (CMV status not recorded). Some clones in this sample may be carry-over from other donors' samples. CDR3 amino acids: CASSEQGAEINYGYTF. In DNA, the CDR3 is TGTGCCAGCAGTGAACAGGGCGCAGAAATAAACTATGGCTACACCTTC.